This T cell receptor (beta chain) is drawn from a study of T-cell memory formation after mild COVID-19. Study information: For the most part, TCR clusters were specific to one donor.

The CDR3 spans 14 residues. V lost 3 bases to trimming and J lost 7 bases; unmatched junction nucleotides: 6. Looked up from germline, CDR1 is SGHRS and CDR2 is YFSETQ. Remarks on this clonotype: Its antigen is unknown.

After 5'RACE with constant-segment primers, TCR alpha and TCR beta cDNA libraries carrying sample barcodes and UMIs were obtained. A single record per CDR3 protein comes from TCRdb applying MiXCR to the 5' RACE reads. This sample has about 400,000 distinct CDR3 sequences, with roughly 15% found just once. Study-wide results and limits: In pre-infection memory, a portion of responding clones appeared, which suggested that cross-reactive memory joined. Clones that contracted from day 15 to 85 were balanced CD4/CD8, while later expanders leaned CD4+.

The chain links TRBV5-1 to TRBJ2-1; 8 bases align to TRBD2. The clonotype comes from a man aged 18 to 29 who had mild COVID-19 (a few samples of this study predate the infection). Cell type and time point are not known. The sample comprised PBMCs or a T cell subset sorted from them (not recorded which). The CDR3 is CASSSGGPGNEQFF. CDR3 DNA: TGCGCCAGCAGCTCGGGGGGGCCTGGGAATGAGCAGTTCTTC. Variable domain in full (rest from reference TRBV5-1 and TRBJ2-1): KAGVTQTPRYLIKTRGQQVTLSCSPISGHRSVSWYQQTPGQGLQFLFEYFSETQRNKGNFPGRFSGRQFSNSRSEMNVSTLELGDSALYLCASSSGGPGNEQFFGPGTRLTVL.